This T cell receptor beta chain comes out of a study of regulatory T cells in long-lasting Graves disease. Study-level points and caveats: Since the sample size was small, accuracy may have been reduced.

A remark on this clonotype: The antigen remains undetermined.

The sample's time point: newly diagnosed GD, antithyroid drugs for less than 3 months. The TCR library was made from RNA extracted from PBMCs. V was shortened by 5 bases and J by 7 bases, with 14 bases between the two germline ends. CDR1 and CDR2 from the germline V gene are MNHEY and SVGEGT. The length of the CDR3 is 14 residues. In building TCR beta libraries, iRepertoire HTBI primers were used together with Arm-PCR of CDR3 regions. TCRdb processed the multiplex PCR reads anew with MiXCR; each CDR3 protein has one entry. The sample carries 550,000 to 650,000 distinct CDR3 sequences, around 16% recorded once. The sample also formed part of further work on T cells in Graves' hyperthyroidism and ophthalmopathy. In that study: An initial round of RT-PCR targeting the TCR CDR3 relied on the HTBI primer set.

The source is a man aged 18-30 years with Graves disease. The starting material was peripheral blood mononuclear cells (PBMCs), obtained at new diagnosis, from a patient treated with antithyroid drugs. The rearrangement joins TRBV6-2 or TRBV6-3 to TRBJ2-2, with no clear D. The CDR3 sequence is CASSEAWWGGELFF. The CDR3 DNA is TGTGCCAGCAGTGAGGCTTGGTGGGGCGGGGAGCTGTTTTTT.